This TCR beta chain was identified in a study of radiation and T cells in renal cell carcinoma (dated by TCRdb to the early 2020s). With respect to the entire study: In total, some 52 samples underwent TCR beta sequencing: 25 or so tumors plus 27 peripheral blood samples. Across all 50 or so samples, more than 4,000,000 unique CDR3 nucleotide sequences, encoding 2,658,974 unique CDR3 amino acid sequences, were identified.

On the study overall, not on this receptor specifically: Compared with control tumors, irradiated tumors had a greater number of dominant CDR3 motifs, and these motifs made up a bigger portion of the repertoire. Because only small tumor regions of approximately 1 g were available, intratumoral heterogeneity was not captured. Because the trial had a single-armed design, the trial could not examine how radiation dose or scheduling affected the TCR repertoire. Compared with controls, irradiated tumors had higher TCR clonality, as the top 100 clonotypes made up an average of around 50% of the repertoire, versus around 45% in nephrectomy-only tumors.

Reading the label with the study, this specimen's time point is: tumor resected at nephrectomy. What this sample's treatment or condition label stands for: treatment-naive control, cytoreductive nephrectomy. Control tumors came from treatment-naive renal cell carcinoma patients who underwent cytoreductive nephrectomy without prior radiation. Every patient's renal cell carcinoma showed clear cell pathology. The control tumors sequenced for TCR were resected between the early 2010s and the mid-2010s from 10 or so males and several females whose median age was 57 years (range roughly 35 to 90). Tumors were mechanically dissociated, digested with collagenase/hyaluronidase at 37 °C, processed in gentleMACS C tubes, and stored in liquid nitrogen. Genomic DNA for TCR sequencing was prepared using the QIAamp DNA Blood Mini Kit (Qiagen). Samples were included in the analyses only if all quality control checks were passed.

About this clone: It lacks a known antigen. No base-level quality is on record; no much larger clone is a single base apart.

Deletion took 5 bases off V and 0 bases off J, with a span of 15 bases between the germline ends. Sequences SGDLS (CDR1) and YYNGEE (CDR2) are obtained from the germline V gene. The cysteine opens and the phenylalanine closes a CDR3 of 15 amino acids. Of all the DNA, just the CDR3 is kept, 45 bases in frame from base 1. Following the manufacturer's recommendations, the immunoSEQ kit was used to generate TCR beta libraries from genomic DNA. For library preparation, a first multiplex PCR was performed with proprietary primers, followed by a second PCR in which unique barcodes were added, and bead cleanups were performed after each round. A kit-provided positive control reaction and a negative control reaction were included in every sample batch. The final libraries were assessed on an Agilent 4200 TapeStation D1000 ScreenTape, pooled by volume, and quantified by qPCR. An Illumina NextSeq500 fitted with a MidOutput 150-cycle cartridge performed the sequencing, running 156 Read1 cycles and 15 Index1 cycles with the kit's custom primers. The pooled library was loaded at roughly 1 pM with 20% PhiX control spiked in. Processing in the source paper ran as follows. The vendor-processed data were analyzed in R, and a clonotype was defined as all T cells that share the same CDR3 nucleotide sequence. For clone abundance analyses, frequencies were normalized to the 10,000 most abundant clones per sample. Public T cell clones, which averaged fewer than five per sample, were excluded before analysis. Dominant motifs were analyzed with ImmunoMap using the PAM10 matrix, a gap penalty of 30, and a homology threshold of 0.3, and motifs with a cumulative frequency of at least 0.01 were considered dominant. Held by TCRdb, this immuneACCESS table contains in-frame sequences only and omits some clones. Under half of the omission traces to an unresolved V gene where checked; the cause of the rest is unknown. V, J and clone size derive from that table, while D and trimming were established from the DNA sequence. The sample contains over 15,000 clones, 58% of them found a single time. The leading ten clones occupy 9.5% to 10% of the sample.

The sample here was tumor tissue, taken from a patient whose treatment was nephrectomy without radiotherapy. The chain couples TRBV9 to TRBJ2-7, with the D gene not confidently named. The source of this sequence is a man aged 35-49 years with renal cell carcinoma. DNA sequence: TGTGCCAGCAGTGTAAGTCCGCCTAGCTCCTACGAGCAGTACTTC. It is translated as CASSVSPPSSYEQYF.